A single sample is the source of the 24 T cell receptor beta chains below, sequenced in a study of blood T cells in healthy people across ages. A second PCR, run for roughly 7 to 11 cycles, used a sample-barcoded 5' primer plus a J-beta primer mix. One entry per CDR3 protein, called by TCRdb with MiXCR from the 5' RACE reads. The sample yields about 1.6 million distinct CDR3 sequences, 30% to 35% seen once. The source material was blood. The source is a woman in her 30s in good health.

Comment on this clonotype: This may be a read error, as it is one base from a much larger clone. The chain combines TRBV5-1 with TRBJ2-5; D may match TRBD1 or TRBD2 (5 bases each). CDR1 SGHRS and CDR2 YFSETQ come from the germline V gene. The V and J ends lost 6 bases and 2 bases respectively, with 11 bases between them. The CDR3 has 13 residues. CDR3 amino acids: CASNRDPQETQYF. The DNA for the CDR3 is TGCGCCAGCAACCGGGACCCTCAAGAGACCCAGTACTTC.

The chain is built from TRBV3-1 and TRBJ2-1, with D unresolved. This CDR3 spans 13 amino acids. The germline gives CDR1 LGHDT, CDR2 YNNKEL (reference sequence). The V gene lost 0 bases and the J gene lost 12 bases, with 12 bases spanning the gap. The CDR3 coding sequence is TGTGCCAGCAGCCAAGACACCATCAAGGGGCAGTTCTTC. Translation gives CASSQDTIKGQFF.

CDR3 protein: CSARDGGSRYNEQFF. In DNA form, the CDR3 reads TGCAGTGCTAGAGATGGGGGGTCGAGATACAATGAGCAGTTCTTC. The genes are TRBV20-1 and TRBJ2-1, with D possibly TRBD2 on 6 matching bases. This CDR3 region has 15 residues. V dropped 0 bases and J dropped 4 bases, with 13 bases sitting between them. The germline V gene encodes CDR1 DFQATT and CDR2 SNEGSKA (reference sequence).

This rearrangement joins TRBV9 to TRBJ2-4, with D perhaps assigned TRBD1 or TRBD2 (5 bases each). V was shortened by 5 bases and J by 7 bases, with 19 bases between the two germline ends. CDR3 size: 15 residues. CDR1 is SGDLS and CDR2 is YYNGEE in the germline V gene. CDR3 sequence: CASRGMGRAPNIQYF. The CDR3 DNA reads as TGTGCCAGCAGAGGTATGGGACGCGCACCCAACATTCAGTACTTC.

In the case of this clonotype: Compared with germline, one end of the junction differs, possibly owing to a read error. The chain couples TRBV3-1 to TRBJ2-6; 7 bases align to TRBD2. CDR1 is LGHDT and CDR2 is YNNKEL in the germline V gene (reference sequence). This CDR3 is built from 19 residues. CDR3 region: CASSQVLTSENSGANILTF. The CDR3 DNA follows: TGTGCCAGCAGCCAAGTCCTCACTAGCGAGAACTCTGGGGCCAACATCCTGACTTTC.

This chain joins TRBV7-9 and TRBJ2-3, with 10 bases fitting TRBD2. Germline V gene lookup returns CDR1 SEHNR and CDR2 FQNEAQ (reference sequence). The CDR3 loop spans 15 amino acids. The ends lost 2 bases at V and 4 bases at J; junction bases unmatched: 3. The CDR3 region has the DNA TGTGCCAGCAGCTTAACTAGCGGGACCTCAGATACGCAGTATTTT. Translation gives CASSLTSGTSDTQYF.

This clonotype was found many times. In DNA, the CDR3 is TGCAGCGTTGGTGCGGGAGGAGAAGAGCAGTACTTC. Amino acid sequence: CSVGAGGEEQYF. This chain links TRBV29-1 with TRBJ2-5; 8 bases match TRBD2. The CDR3 is made up of 12 amino acids. The V segment lost 4 bases and the J segment 11 bases; nucleotides outside the gene matches: 9. In germline, CDR1 is SQVTM, CDR2 ANQGSEA.

The J gene is TRBJ2-3, the V gene TRBV20-1; maybe TRBD2 (5 bases). The CDR3 has 15 amino acids. Trimming pared 0 bases from V and 6 bases from J, leaving 16 bases between. Germline CDR1 is DFQATT and CDR2 is SNEGSKA (reference sequence). The CDR3 DNA sequence: TGCAGTGCTAGAGAGCCTAGAACTAGGACGGATACGCAGTATTTT. Translated: CSAREPRTRTDTQYF.

This clonotype was recorded a few times. V usage is TRBV20-1 and J usage is TRBJ1-2; D is undetermined. Trimming removed 0 bases from V and 3 bases from J, with 11 bases in between. This CDR3 spans 14 amino acids. The germline gives CDR1 DFQATT, CDR2 SNEGSKA (reference sequence). CDR3 amino acids: CSARDRRIDYGYTF. DNA for the CDR3: TGCAGTGCTAGAGATAGACGGATAGACTATGGCTACACCTTC.

V usage is TRBV2 and J usage is TRBJ2-7; D not resolved. The CDR3 covers 14 residues. Per the germline V gene, CDR1 is SNHLY and CDR2 is FYNNEI. V was pared by 8 bases and J by 0 bases, with 14 bases between. CDR3 region: CASGDSADSYEQYF. CDR3 DNA: TGTGCCAGCGGAGACTCCGCAGACTCCTACGAGCAGTACTTC.

The CDR3 nucleotides are TGCGCCAGCCTAGGGGTGCCAGGAGAAGCTTTCTTT. Translated, it gives CASLGVPGEAFF. The V and J genes are TRBV4-1 and TRBJ1-1, with D possibly TRBD1 on 5 matching bases. The CDR3 covers 12 residues. V was trimmed by 8 bases and J by 8 bases, leaving 15 bases between them. Per the germline V gene, CDR1 is MGHRA and CDR2 is YSYEKL.

The table lists this clonotype with a few counts. The chain couples TRBV7-8 to TRBJ2-7; D call uncertain. V was cut by 5 bases and J by 0 bases, with 17 bases left in between. This CDR3 spans 16 amino acids. CDR1 is SGHVS and CDR2 is FQNEAQ in the germline V gene. CDR3 protein: CASSKGPAAPSYEQYF. The CDR3 coding sequence is TGTGCCAGCAGCAAGGGCCCGGCAGCCCCCTCCTACGAGCAGTACTTC. Full variable domain (missing parts from reference TRBV7-8 and TRBJ2-7): GAGVSQSPRYKVAKRGQDVALRCDPISGHVSLFWYQQALGQGPEFLTYFQNEAQLDKSGLPSDRFFAERPEGSVSTLKIQRTQQEDSAVYLCASSKGPAAPSYEQYFGPGTRLTVT.

V usage is TRBV7-3 and J usage is TRBJ2-2, with 8 positions matching TRBD2. The CDR3 runs to 15 residues. Germline V gene lookup returns CDR1 SGHTA and CDR2 FQGTGA. The V and J ends lost 4 bases and 8 bases, in that order; junction bases with no gene match: 9. The CDR3 nucleotides read TGTGCCAGCAGCTCCGAAGCGGGAGTTTCAGGGGAGCTGTTTTTT. Protein product: CASSSEAGVSGELFF.

This clonotype was found a few times. V and J are TRBV15 and TRBJ2-7; 7 bases line up with TRBD2. The V and J ends lost 0 bases and 2 bases, in that order; junction bases with no gene match: 13. The CDR3 is made up of 18 amino acids. Looked up from germline, CDR1 is LNHNV and CDR2 is YYDKDF (reference sequence). CDR3 region: CATSRDWLASGFTYEQYF. The CDR3 nucleotides read TGTGCCACCAGCAGAGATTGGTTAGCTAGCGGATTTACCTACGAGCAGTACTTC.

This clonotype was seen a few times. The chain recombines TRBV13 with TRBJ2-7; no firm D call. The CDR3 loop spans 15 amino acids. V was clipped by 7 bases and J by 2 bases, with 18 bases between them. The V gene's germline CDR1 is PRHDT and CDR2 FYEKMQ (reference sequence). The CDR3 loop reads CASTPTRSYAYEQYF. The CDR3 DNA reads as TGTGCCAGCACCCCAACTCGGTCCTACGCCTACGAGCAGTACTTC. Variable domain in full (rest from reference TRBV13 and TRBJ2-7): AAGVIQSPRHLIKEKRETATLKCYPIPRHDTVYWYQQGPGQDPQFLISFYEKMQSDKGSIPDRFSAQQFSDYHSELNMSSLELGDSALYFCASTPTRSYAYEQYFGPGTRLTVT.

The J gene is TRBJ1-4, the V gene TRBV29-1; unclear D gene. CDR1 and CDR2 (germline): SQVTM, ANQGSEA. Between the trimmed V and J ends, which lost 7 bases and 8 bases, there was a span of 26 bases. The CDR3 spans 16 residues. The DNA of the CDR3 is TGCAGCGCGGGCGGGTCGCGTCCCGATAGCCAGGAAAAACTGTTTTTT. It is translated as CSAGGSRPDSQEKLFF.

The V call is TRBV5-1, the J call TRBJ2-1; 8 bases are a match to TRBD2. The CDR3 extends over 15 amino acids. Unmatched junction bases numbered 10, after V lost 5 bases and J lost 6 bases. The germline V gene has CDR1 SGHRS and CDR2 YFSETQ. CDR3 loop: CASSLPGTRSNEQFF. DNA for the CDR3: TGCGCCAGCAGTCTCCCCGGGACTAGGAGCAATGAGCAGTTCTTC.

This clonotype was observed at least ten times. The chain carries TRBV18 and TRBJ1-4, with TRBD1 matching over 8 bases. Germline-derived CDR1 and CDR2 are KGHSH and LQKENI. This CDR3 region has 15 residues. Germline trimming cut 3 bases from V and 8 bases from J; bases unmatched to any gene: 8. CDR3 region: CASSPRQGRDEKLFF. CDR3 sequence (DNA): TGTGCCAGCTCACCCCGACAGGGGCGAGACGAAAAACTGTTTTTT. The variable domain in full, completed from reference TRBV18 and TRBJ1-4, reads NAGVMQNPRHLVRRRGQEARLRCSPMKGHSHVYWYRQLPEEGLKFMVYLQKENIIDESGMPKERFSAEFPKEGPSILRIQQVVRGDSAAYFCASSPRQGRDEKLFFGSGTQLSVL.

The chain employs TRBV27 and TRBJ2-3; 8 nucleotides align to TRBD1. The CDR3 has 16 residues. Trimming removed 5 bases from V and 5 bases from J; junction bases left unmatched: 12. Germline assignment: CDR1 MNHEY and CDR2 SMNVEV (reference sequence). The CDR3 reads CASSPLPDRVRDTQYF. The CDR3 coding sequence is TGTGCCAGCAGTCCCCTCCCGGACAGGGTCCGAGATACGCAGTATTTT.

This clonotype turned up a few times. V and J are TRBV21-1 and TRBJ2-1; the table's D gene call, TRBD1, was not cross checked with the DNA. TRBV21-1 is reported as a pseudogene. The CDR3 sequence is 14 residues long. CDR3 bases: TGTGCCAGCCCCTCCGGGACGGACTACAATGAGCAGTTCTTC. Translating gives CASPSGTDYNEQFF.

This clonotype was counted at least ten times. This chain connects TRBV5-1 to TRBJ1-4; D possibly corresponds to TRBD1 (5 bases). CDR1 is SGHRS and CDR2 is YFSETQ in the germline V gene. Trimming pared 6 bases from V and 3 bases from J, leaving 15 bases between. The CDR3 is made up of 15 amino acids. The CDR3 sequence is CASTLDGAANEKLFF. The CDR3 DNA sequence: TGCGCCAGCACCCTGGATGGGGCGGCTAATGAAAAACTGTTTTTT.

This clonotype turned up a few times. This chain uses TRBV6-5 with TRBJ2-5, with D unclear. The J call may be incorrect, as the DNA end agrees better with TRBJ2-7. The CDR3 is 12 residues long. Germline V gives CDR1 MNHEY, CDR2 SVGAGI. DNA for the CDR3: TGTGCCAGCATGGGCGATCCCAGCGAGCAGTACTTC. Its protein is CASMGDPSEQYF.

Concerning this clonotype itself: The junction departs from germline at one end; a sequencing error may be responsible. The chain joins TRBV6-5 to TRBJ2-7, with a weak D call TRBD2 (6 bases). Germline V gene sequence: CDR1 MNHEY, CDR2 SVGAGI. CDR3 length equals 15 residues. In DNA form, the CDR3 reads TGTGCCAGCAGTTACACGACCGGGACTTCCTACGGGCAGTACTTC. As protein: CASSYTTGTSYGQYF.

This clonotype occurred many times. The chain is built from TRBV29-1 and TRBJ2-3; D assignment may be TRBD1 or TRBD2 (6 bases each). V lost 7 bases and J 2 bases, leaving 19 bases between the germline ends. The CDR3 loop spans 15 amino acids. CDR1 is SQVTM and CDR2 is ANQGSEA in the germline V gene. The CDR3 region has the DNA TGCAGCGGGGCCGGGGGCTTTAAAGCCACAGATACGCAGTATTTT. Encoded protein: CSGAGGFKATDTQYF.